The 20 T cell receptor beta chains presented below share a single source sample, sequenced in a study of CD8 T cells in Susac syndrome. RNA amounts of about 0.5 to 1 ug underwent reverse transcription with random hexamers. TCRdb fed the immunoSEQ multiplex PCR reads into MiXCR, producing one record per CDR3 protein. The table shows fewer than 200,000 distinct CDR3 sequences, with about 95% occurring only once. Sequences were obtained from CD4+ T cells from PBMCs. The source is a human donor in good health.

V usage is TRBV6-6 and J usage is TRBJ2-5; D may be TRBD1 (6 bases). Germline loops: CDR1 MNHNY, CDR2 SVGAGI (reference sequence). CDR3 size: 14 residues. The V gene lost 6 bases and the J gene lost 5 bases, with 16 bases spanning the gap. CDR3 in amino acids: CASSKTGSRETQYF. The CDR3 DNA reads TGTGCCAGCAGCAAGACAGGTTCCCGGGAGACCCAGTACTTC.

This chain uses TRBV12-3 or TRBV12-4 with TRBJ2-3; a weak D match, TRBD2 (6 bases). The CDR3 contains 15 residues. Trimming removed 6 bases from V and 4 bases from J, with 17 bases in between. This CDR3 is CASSEISGGADTQYF. The CDR3 bases are TGTGCCAGCAGCGAAATCTCCGGGGGTGCAGATACGCAGTATTTT.

The chain is built from TRBV3-1 and TRBJ1-5; maybe TRBD1 (6 bases). CDR3 length: 14 amino acids. Trimming cost V 1 base and J 4 bases, with 8 bases left between them. Germline V gene lookup returns CDR1 LGHDT and CDR2 YNNKEL (reference sequence). Written as DNA, the CDR3 is TGTGCCAGCAGCCAAGGACAGGCAAATCAGCCCCAGCATTTT. It translates to CASSQGQANQPQHF.

The V and J genes are TRBV20-1 and TRBJ2-3; TRBD2 agrees at 9 bases. The CDR3 has 14 amino acids. V lost 5 bases and J lost 0; bases outside the gene matches: 3. Looked up from germline, CDR1 is DFQATT and CDR2 is SNEGSKA (reference sequence). The CDR3 coding sequence is TGCAGTGCTTTTAGCGGGAGCAGCACAGATACGCAGTATTTT. Translated, it gives CSAFSGSSTDTQYF.

The J gene is TRBJ2-2, the V gene TRBV9; D gene uncertain. Trimming left V 0 bases short and J 3 bases short, with 9 bases between. The CDR3 spans 15 residues. Germline V gene data show CDR1 as SGDLS and CDR2 as YYNGEE. DNA of the CDR3: TGTGCCAGCAGCGTAGGAGAGATGGACACCGGGGAGCTGTTTTTT. As protein: CASSVGEMDTGELFF.

V and J are TRBV20-1 and TRBJ2-3, with 11 bases aligning to TRBD2. The CDR3 contains 15 residues. The germline V gene encodes CDR1 DFQATT and CDR2 SNEGSKA (reference sequence). J was trimmed by 3 bases and V by 6 bases; bases with no gene match: 8. The CDR3 loop reads CSASPGLAVTDTQYF. The CDR3 DNA sequence: TGCAGTGCGTCACCGGGACTAGCGGTGACAGATACGCAGTATTTT.

The rearrangement joins TRBV29-1 to TRBJ1-1, with D tentatively TRBD1 (6 bases). V was clipped by 2 bases and J by 6 bases, with 7 bases between them. Germline V CDR1 and CDR2: SQVTM, ANQGSEA. This CDR3 is 11 amino acids long. The CDR3 nucleotides read TGCAGCGTTGAAAGGGGGGCTGAAGCTTTCTTT. Translating gives CSVERGAEAFF.

The V call is TRBV20-1, the J call TRBJ2-1; no clear D gene. V was pared by 5 bases and J by 12 bases, with 20 bases between. The CDR3 is made up of 13 amino acids. The germline V gene encodes CDR1 DFQATT and CDR2 SNEGSKA (reference sequence). The CDR3 nucleotides read TGCAGTGCTTCTTCCGGGCCTCAAGGTGTGCAGTTCTTC. Protein: CSASSGPQGVQFF.

V and J are TRBV20-1 and TRBJ2-2, with D perhaps matching TRBD1 or TRBD2 (5 bases each). CDR1 DFQATT and CDR2 SNEGSKA come from the germline V gene (reference sequence). The CDR3 sequence is 13 residues long. V shed 2 bases and J shed 6 bases, with 10 bases lying between them. CDR3 region: CSARLQGPGELFF. In DNA form, the CDR3 reads TGCAGTGCTAGACTCCAGGGACCCGGGGAGCTGTTTTTT.

The V call is TRBV28, the J call TRBJ2-4; 9 bases map to TRBD2. Unmatched junction bases numbered 8, after V lost 5 bases and J lost 0 bases. The germline V gene has CDR1 MDHEN and CDR2 SYDVKM. The CDR3 length is 17 residues. CDR3 region: CASSPTGTSRAKNIQYF. The DNA of the CDR3 is TGTGCCAGCAGTCCGACCGGGACTAGCAGAGCCAAAAACATTCAGTACTTC.

The chain carries TRBV29-1 and TRBJ1-2; a weak D match, TRBD1 (5 bases). This CDR3 contains 14 residues. V was clipped by 1 base and J by 8 bases, with 17 bases between them. Germline-derived CDR1 and CDR2 are SQVTM and ANQGSEA. The DNA for the CDR3 is TGCAGCGTTGAAGCAGGGATGGGGGTAACCGGCTACACCTTC. As protein: CSVEAGMGVTGYTF.

The V and J genes are TRBV7-2 and TRBJ2-7, with D possibly TRBD1 on 5 matching bases. The germline V gene has CDR1 SGHTA and CDR2 FQGNSA. The CDR3 runs to 11 residues. Trimming removed 3 bases from V and 5 bases from J, with 5 bases in between. The chain's CDR3 is CASSFRDEQYF. The CDR3 DNA sequence: TGTGCCAGCAGCTTCAGGGACGAGCAGTACTTC.

This clonotype was picked up a small number of times. The chain combines TRBV7-2 with TRBJ2-1, with a possible D match to TRBD1 (7 bases). The ends were cut back, 1 base at V and 2 bases at J, with 9 bases in the middle. CDR3 length: 15 amino acids. Germline assignment: CDR1 SGHTA and CDR2 FQGNSA. The DNA for the CDR3 is TGTGCCAGCAGCTTAGGCGGGACAGCCTACAATGAGCAGTTCTTC. This sequence encodes CASSLGGTAYNEQFF.

The chain is built from TRBV5-1 and TRBJ1-1; D is undetermined. Germline V gene sequence: CDR1 SGHRS, CDR2 YFSETQ. With 0 bases removed from V and 10 bases from J, the gap between germline ends came to 13 bases. The CDR3 is made up of 13 amino acids. The CDR3 DNA reads as TGCGCCAGCAGCTTGGATTCGGCCGAGGGAGCTTTCTTT. Protein product: CASSLDSAEGAFF.

The CDR3 nucleotides are TGTGCCAGCAGTTTCAGCTGGCCGGGTTTAGCAGGAGATACGCAGTATTTT. This encodes CASSFSWPGLAGDTQYF. V gene TRBV27 combines with J gene TRBJ2-3, with D uncertain. Between the trimmed V and J ends, which lost 3 bases and 5 bases, there was a span of 21 bases. Germline V gene data show CDR1 as MNHEY and CDR2 as SMNVEV (reference sequence). This CDR3 comprises 17 residues.

In this sample, this clonotype turned up once. The rearrangement joins TRBV30 to TRBJ1-2; maybe TRBD1 (5 bases). V was shortened by 7 bases and J by 7 bases, with 16 bases between the two germline ends. Germline V gives CDR1 GTSNPN, CDR2 SVGIG (reference sequence). CDR3 length: 12 amino acids. In nucleotides, the CDR3 is TGTGCCTACCGGACAAAAACTCGTGGCTACACCTTC. This codes for CAYRTKTRGYTF.

This sequence joins TRBV7-9 and TRBJ2-3; 10 bases match TRBD2. Germline V lookup: CDR1 SEHNR, CDR2 FQNEAQ (reference sequence). The CDR3 is 16 residues long. J was trimmed by 0 bases and V by 5 bases; bases with no gene match: 5. The DNA for the CDR3 is TGTGCCAGCAGCCGAAGCGGGAGGGAAAGCACAGATACGCAGTATTTT. This translates into CASSRSGRESTDTQYF.

The gene calls are TRBV27 and TRBJ2-3; D remains ambiguous. CDR3 length: 12 amino acids. V was pared by 8 bases and J by 4 bases, with 10 bases between. Germline CDR1 and CDR2: MNHEY and SMNVEV (reference sequence). DNA of the CDR3: TGTGCCAGCTCCCGAGCCGCAGATACGCAGTATTTT. Translating it yields CASSRAADTQYF.

The CDR3 DNA is TGTGCCACCAGCAGGGACAGCTTCAATCAGCCCCAGCATTTT. Its protein is CATSRDSFNQPQHF. V is TRBV15 and J is TRBJ1-5; the D gene is possibly TRBD1 (6 bases). The V end was cut by 3 bases, the J end by 3 bases, with 9 bases between. Germline loops: CDR1 LNHNV, CDR2 YYDKDF (reference sequence). The CDR3 totals 14 residues. The complete variable domain, with remaining parts taken from reference TRBV15 and TRBJ1-5, reads DAMVIQNPRYQVTQFGKPVTLSCSQTLNHNVMYWYQQKSSQAPKLLFHYYDKDFNNEADTPDNFQSRRPNTSFCFLDIRSPGLGDTAMYLCATSRDSFNQPQHFGDGTRLSIL.

This chain connects TRBV30 to TRBJ2-3, with no clear D. With 3 bases removed from V and 2 bases from J, the gap between germline ends came to 12 bases. In germline, CDR1 is GTSNPN, CDR2 SVGIG (reference sequence). This CDR3 spans 14 amino acids. The CDR3 region has the DNA TGTGCCTGGAGCGTCACAAGATACACAGATACGCAGTATTTT. Its translation: CAWSVTRYTDTQYF.